This T cell receptor beta chain stems from a study of PD-1 blockade in mismatch repair-deficient tumors. For the study at large: Patients had eleven to twelve mismatch repair-deficient cancer types, all previously treated and progressing.

A few pembrolizumab responders had their TCRs sequenced. Study-wide points: Tumor-resident clones, often absent from pretreatment blood, expanded after pembrolizumab and then contracted.

CDR3 length: 14 amino acids. The V end was cut by 5 bases, the J end by 10 bases, with 18 bases between. Germline loops: CDR1 SGHNT, CDR2 YENEEA. The table came from immunoSEQ multiplex PCR; TCRdb's copy has only in-frame clones and leaves some out. In the table there are about 68,000 clones, about 72% of which are singletons. This clone showed up just once. As yet, its antigen is unknown. This specimen consisted of peripheral blood, obtained 2 weeks after starting pembrolizumab. The receptor was isolated from an adult with mismatch repair-deficient cancer. The chain recombines TRBV11-3 with TRBJ2-1; possible D gene TRBD2, 6 bases. As DNA, the CDR3 is TGTGCCAGCAGCCGAAATTCCCGGGACTCCGAGCAGTTCTTC. It specifies CASSRNSRDSEQFF. Variable domain in full (rest from reference TRBV11-3 and TRBJ2-1): EAGVVQSPRYKIIEKKQPVAFWCNPISGHNTLYWYLQNLGQGPELLIRYENEEAVDDSQLPKDRFSAERLKGVDSTLKIQPAELGDSAVYLCASSRNSRDSEQFFGPGTRLTVL.